A selection of T cell receptor beta chains follows, all from one sample in a study of T cell clones after liver transplantation. TCRdb's copy holds only in-frame clones and misses some; the assay was immunoSEQ multiplex PCR. The sample lists roughly 4,800 clones; approximately 30% were seen once. The antigens of these receptors remain unknown. Sequenced: CD4+ T cells from cultured PBMCs. The receptors were gathered from a human patient who received a liver transplant. Some T cells may have come from the graft donor. The CDR3 runs from the conserved cysteine through the conserved F or W.

>TRBJ1-5|TRBV11-3
CASSLDVGEDRGHSNQPQHF
>TRBJ2-1|TRBV5-1
CASSFRTRDYNEQFF
>TRBJ1-4|TRBV10-2
CASSPIATNEKLFF
>TRBJ1-5|TRBV6-1
CASRFDRVGGQPQHF
>TRBJ2-3|TRBV7-6
CASSLGGLVDTQYF
>TRBJ2-3|TRBV27
CASSLSSSGTDTQYF
>TRBJ2-4|TRBV28
CASSGTGLAKNIQYF
>TRBJ1-5|TRBV27
CASSSSQGTWPQHF
>TRBJ1-2|TRBV6-6
CASRVPAGTGNYGYTF
>TRBJ1-1|TRBV15
CATSRDPGQEEAFF
>TRBJ2-7|TRBV6-6
CASSSPGHEQYF
>TRBJ1-6|TRBV11-2
CASSTGTGHNSPLHF
>TRBJ2-3|TRBV27
CASSLMGLAVTDTQYF
>TRBJ2-5|TRBV5-1
CASSVTIPQETQYF
>TRBJ2-2|TRBV5-1
CASSFLTSNTGELFF
>TRBJ2-1|TRBV11-2
CASSLGLAGNNEQFF
>TRBJ2-3|TRBV5-1
CASSPPGTSGADTQYF
>TRBJ1-5|TRBV5-1
CASSPGQENQPQHF
>TRBJ1-1|TRBV5-5
CASSLNLVGAEAFF
>TRBJ1-2|TRBV7-9
CASRLRDNGGYTF
>TRBJ1-2|TRBV5-4
CASSLEQGYGGYTF
>TRBJ2-5|TRBV5-1
CASSNGLAGGGETQYF
>TRBJ2-3|TRBV9
CASSESPGQGGDTQYF
>TRBJ2-7|TRBV4-2
CASSLEIHTEQYF
>TRBJ1-2|TRBV5-4
CASSLIIGGESNYGYTF
>TRBJ2-7|TRBV28
CASRETGKVVYEQYF
>TRBJ2-5|TRBV6-1
CASRQGGDETQYF
>TRBJ2-1|TRBV4-3
CASSQVVPPEGYNEQFF